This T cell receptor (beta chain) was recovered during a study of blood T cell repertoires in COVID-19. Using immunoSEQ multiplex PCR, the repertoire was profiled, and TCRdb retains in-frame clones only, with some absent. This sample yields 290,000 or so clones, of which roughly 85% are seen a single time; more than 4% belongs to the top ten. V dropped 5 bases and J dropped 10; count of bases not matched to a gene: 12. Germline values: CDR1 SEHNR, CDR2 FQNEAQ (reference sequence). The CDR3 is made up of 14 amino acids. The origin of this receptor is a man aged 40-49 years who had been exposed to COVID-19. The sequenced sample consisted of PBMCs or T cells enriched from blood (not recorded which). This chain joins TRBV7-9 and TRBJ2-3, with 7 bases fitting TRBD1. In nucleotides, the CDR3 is TGTGCCAGCAGCCTGACAGGGTTGGGCTCTGCGCAGTATTTT. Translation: CASSLTGLGSAQYF.